What follows describes a single T cell receptor beta chain. Its matching antigen is unknown. A read error may produce the germline difference seen at one junction end. The data are from a study of shared clonotypes between healthy human individuals. Study-level information: Three CD4 naive, three CD4 memory, two CD8 naive and one CD8 memory plate were used per donor. Findings and limits, study-wide: Some naive CD4 clonotypes, 4.5% to 5.5%, turned up in common across a handful of donors. Non-shared clonotypes had lower generation probabilities than those shared by all four donors.

Germline-derived CDR1 and CDR2 are SGDLS and YYNGEE. The CDR3 consists of 15 residues. Produced via immunoSEQ multiplex PCR; TCRdb's table is partial and in-frame only. There are around 700,000 clones in the sample; less than 80% occur only once, and about 2% lies in the top ten. The TCR sequence derives from a woman in her thirties in good health. V gene TRBV9 combines with J gene TRBJ2-3; perhaps TRBD2 as D (9 bases). The specimen sequenced was memory CD4+ T cells sorted from blood. Subset described: CD45RA-negative fraction. CDR3 bases: TGTGCCAGCAGCCACAGGGGGACTAGCAAAGATACGCAGTATTTT. Its translation: CASSHRGTSKDTQYF.